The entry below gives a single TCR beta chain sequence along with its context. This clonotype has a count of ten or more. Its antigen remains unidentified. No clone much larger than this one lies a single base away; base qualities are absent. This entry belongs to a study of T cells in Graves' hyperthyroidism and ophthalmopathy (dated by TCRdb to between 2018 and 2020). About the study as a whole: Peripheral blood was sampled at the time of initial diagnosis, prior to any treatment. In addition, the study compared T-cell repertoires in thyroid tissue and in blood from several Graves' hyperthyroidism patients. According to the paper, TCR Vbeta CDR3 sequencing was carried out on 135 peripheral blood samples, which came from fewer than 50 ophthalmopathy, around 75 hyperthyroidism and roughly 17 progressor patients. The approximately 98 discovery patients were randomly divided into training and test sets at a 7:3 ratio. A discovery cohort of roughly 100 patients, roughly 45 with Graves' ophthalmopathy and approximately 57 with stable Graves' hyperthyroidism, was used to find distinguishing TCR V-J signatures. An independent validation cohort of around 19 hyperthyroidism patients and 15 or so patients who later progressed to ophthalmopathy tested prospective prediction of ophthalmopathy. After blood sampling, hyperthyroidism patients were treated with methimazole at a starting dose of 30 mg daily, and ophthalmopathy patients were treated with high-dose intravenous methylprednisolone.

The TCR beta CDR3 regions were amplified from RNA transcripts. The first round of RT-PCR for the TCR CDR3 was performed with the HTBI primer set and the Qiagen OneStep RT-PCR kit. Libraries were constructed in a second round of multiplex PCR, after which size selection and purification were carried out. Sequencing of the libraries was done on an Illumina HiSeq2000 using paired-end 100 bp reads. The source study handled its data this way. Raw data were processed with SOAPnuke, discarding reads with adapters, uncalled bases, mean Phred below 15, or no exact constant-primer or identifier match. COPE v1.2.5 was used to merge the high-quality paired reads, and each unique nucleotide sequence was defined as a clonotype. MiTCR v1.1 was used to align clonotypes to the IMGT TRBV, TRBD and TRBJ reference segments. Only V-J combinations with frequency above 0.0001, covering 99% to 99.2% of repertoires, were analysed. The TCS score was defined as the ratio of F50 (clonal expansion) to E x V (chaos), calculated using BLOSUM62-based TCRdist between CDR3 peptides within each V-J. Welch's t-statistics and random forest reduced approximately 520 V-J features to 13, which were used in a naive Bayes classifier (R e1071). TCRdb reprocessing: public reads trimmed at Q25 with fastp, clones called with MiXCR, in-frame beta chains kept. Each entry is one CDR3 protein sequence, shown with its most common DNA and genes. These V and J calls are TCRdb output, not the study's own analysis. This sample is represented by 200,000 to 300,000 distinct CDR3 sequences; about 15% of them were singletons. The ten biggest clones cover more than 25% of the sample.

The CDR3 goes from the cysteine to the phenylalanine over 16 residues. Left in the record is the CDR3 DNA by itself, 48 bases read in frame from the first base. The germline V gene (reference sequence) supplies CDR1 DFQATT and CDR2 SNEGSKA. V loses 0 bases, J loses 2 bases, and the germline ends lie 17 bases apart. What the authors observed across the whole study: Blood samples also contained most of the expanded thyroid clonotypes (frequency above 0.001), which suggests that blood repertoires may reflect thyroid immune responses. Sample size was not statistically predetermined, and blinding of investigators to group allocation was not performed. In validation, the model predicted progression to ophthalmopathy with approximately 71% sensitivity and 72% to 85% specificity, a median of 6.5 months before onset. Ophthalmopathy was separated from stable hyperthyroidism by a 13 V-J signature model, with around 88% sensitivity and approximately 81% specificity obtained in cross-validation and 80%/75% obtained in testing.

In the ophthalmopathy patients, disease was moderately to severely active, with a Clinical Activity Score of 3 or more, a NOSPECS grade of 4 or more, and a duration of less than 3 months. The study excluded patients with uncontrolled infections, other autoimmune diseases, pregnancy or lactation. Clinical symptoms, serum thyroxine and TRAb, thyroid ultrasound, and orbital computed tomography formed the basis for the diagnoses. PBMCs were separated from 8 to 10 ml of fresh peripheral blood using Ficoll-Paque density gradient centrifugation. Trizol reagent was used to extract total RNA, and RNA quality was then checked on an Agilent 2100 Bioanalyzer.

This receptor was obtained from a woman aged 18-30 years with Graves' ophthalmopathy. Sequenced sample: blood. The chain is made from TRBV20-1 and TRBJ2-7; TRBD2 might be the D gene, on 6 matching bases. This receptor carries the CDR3 CSARDPGGERAYEQYF. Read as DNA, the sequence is TGCAGTGCTAGAGATCCCGGAGGGGAGCGGGCCTACGAGCAGTACTTC.